These T cell receptor beta chains were read from a single sample in a study of T cell repertoires in cytomegalovirus infection. Their cognate antigens are unknown. TCRdb reprocessed the reads via MiXCR and lists one record per CDR3 protein. The repertoire holds 700,000 to 850,000 distinct CDR3 sequences, about 30% seen once, with roughly 12% in the top ten. Source: cultured CD8+ T cells from PBMCs, taken from culture after CMV antigen stimulation. The receptor source for this set is a human donor in good health (CMV status not recorded). Some clones in this sample may be carry-over from other donors' samples. CDR3s include the opening cysteine and the closing phenylalanine or tryptophan. The order of the fields is J gene, CDR3 length, V gene, CDR3 protein.

>TRBJ2-5|11|TRBV12-3/TRBV12-4
CASSMGRTQYF
>TRBJ1-1|14|TRBV12-3/TRBV12-4
CASSLSPLNTEAFF
>TRBJ1-4|14|TRBV10-2
CASSRDRPNEKLFF
>TRBJ2-1|17|TRBV6-5
CASRPWAGGLVNNEQFF
>TRBJ1-2|13|TRBV4-3
CASSQDHNYGYTF
>TRBJ2-6|14|TRBV15
CATSRDSVANVLTF
>TRBJ2-3|17|TRBV7-2
CASRYPRGDTRGDTQYF
>TRBJ2-1|13|TRBV10-3
CALRTSGINEQFF
>TRBJ1-2|15|TRBV27
CASSLTPGQAFGYTF
>TRBJ1-1|13|TRBV5-4
CASSPEANTEAFF
>TRBJ1-4|15|TRBV15
CATSRLGIKGEKLFF
>TRBJ2-1|13|TRBV19
CASSITPLNEQFF
>TRBJ2-7|16|TRBV19
CASSPLTSVSSYEQYF
>TRBJ1-1|16|TRBV7-2
CASSFAGTGGVTEAFF
>TRBJ1-5|15|TRBV6-2/TRBV6-3
CASKGGMENGQPQHF
>TRBJ2-1|17|TRBV10-3
CAISEFVLAGGVDEQFF
>TRBJ2-5|14|TRBV28
CASSSADRLGTQYF
>TRBJ1-2|13|TRBV19
CASTEQVNYGYTF
>TRBJ1-2|15|TRBV4-2
CASSQDGTGVYGYTF
>TRBJ2-3|16|TRBV7-2
CASSLGLRQHTDTQYF
>TRBJ2-1|15|TRBV7-6
CASSLELASGNEQFF
>TRBJ1-5|14|TRBV7-8
CASSIQGSNQPQHF
>TRBJ1-2|16|TRBV4-1
CASSQEETLIDYGYTF
>TRBJ1-4|15|TRBV12-3/TRBV12-4
CASSPPTGDPEKLFF